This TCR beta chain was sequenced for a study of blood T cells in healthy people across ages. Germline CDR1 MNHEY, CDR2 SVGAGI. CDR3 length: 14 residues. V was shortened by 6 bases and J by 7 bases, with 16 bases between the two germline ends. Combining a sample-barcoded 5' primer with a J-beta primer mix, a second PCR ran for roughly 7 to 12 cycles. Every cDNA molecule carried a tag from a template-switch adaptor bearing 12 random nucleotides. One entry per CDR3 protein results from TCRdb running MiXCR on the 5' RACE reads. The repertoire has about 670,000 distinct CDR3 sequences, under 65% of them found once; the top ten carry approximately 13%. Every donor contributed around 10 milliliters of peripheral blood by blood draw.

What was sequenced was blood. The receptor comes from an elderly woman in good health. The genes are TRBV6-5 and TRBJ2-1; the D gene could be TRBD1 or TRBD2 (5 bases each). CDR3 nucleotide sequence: TGTGCCAGCAGCCGCCAGGGACCGGAGAATGAGCAGTTCTTC. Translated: CASSRQGPENEQFF.